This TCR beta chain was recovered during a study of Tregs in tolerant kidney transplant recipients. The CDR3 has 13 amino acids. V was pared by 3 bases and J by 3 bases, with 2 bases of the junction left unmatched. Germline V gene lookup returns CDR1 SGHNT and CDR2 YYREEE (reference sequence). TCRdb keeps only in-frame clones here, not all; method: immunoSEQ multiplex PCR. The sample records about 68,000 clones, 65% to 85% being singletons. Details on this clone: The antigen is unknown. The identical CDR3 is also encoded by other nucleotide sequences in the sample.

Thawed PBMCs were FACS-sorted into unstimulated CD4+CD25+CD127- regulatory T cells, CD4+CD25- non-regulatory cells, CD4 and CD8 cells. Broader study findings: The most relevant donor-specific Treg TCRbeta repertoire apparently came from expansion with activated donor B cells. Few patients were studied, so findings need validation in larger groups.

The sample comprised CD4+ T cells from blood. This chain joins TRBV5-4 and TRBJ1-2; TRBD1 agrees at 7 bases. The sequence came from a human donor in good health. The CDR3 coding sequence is TGTGCCAGCAGCTCTGACAGGGACTATGGCTACACCTTC. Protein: CASSSDRDYGYTF.